The 24 T cell receptor beta chains below come from one sample, sequenced in a study of blood T cell repertoires in COVID-19. Method: immunoSEQ multiplex PCR; TCRdb's copy keeps in-frame clones and lacks some. The table lists more than 95,000 clones, 70% to 90% of them singletons. Sequencing input: peripheral blood. Receptor source: a woman aged 60-70 years in a cohort sampled during active or convalescent COVID-19.

This clone showed up just a few times. The J gene is TRBJ2-1, the V gene TRBV9; 10 bases fit TRBD2. CDR1 is SGDLS and CDR2 is YYNGEE in the germline V gene. The CDR3 runs to 16 residues. After removal of 4 bases from V and 4 bases from J, the junction contained 8 bases not matched to a gene. The CDR3 protein is CASSPDTSGAYNEQFF. The DNA for the CDR3 is TGTGCCAGCAGCCCAGATACTAGCGGGGCTTACAATGAGCAGTTCTTC.

This clone has a handful of counts. The V and J genes are TRBV30 and TRBJ2-7; 7 bases are shared with TRBD1. Germline CDR1 and CDR2: GTSNPN and SVGIG (reference sequence). The CDR3 sequence is 15 residues long. The trim removed 6 bases at V and 0 bases at J, leaving 11 bases unmatched. The CDR3 region is CACIPSGTVSYEQYF. CDR3 in DNA: TGTGCCTGCATACCCTCCGGGACAGTCTCCTACGAGCAGTACTTC.

The genes are TRBV18 and TRBJ1-1, with 8 bases that match TRBD1. CDR3 length equals 12 residues. Trimming at V came to 0 bases and at J to 10 bases, leaving 1 base not matched to a gene. The germline CDR1 and CDR2 sequences are KGHSH and LQKENI. This chain's CDR3 is CASSPPTGVAFF. The CDR3 nucleotides read TGTGCCAGCTCACCACCGACAGGGGTAGCTTTCTTT.

The V and J genes are TRBV9 and TRBJ2-3; the match to TRBD2 covers 11 bases. The CDR3 runs 18 residues. Germline values: CDR1 SGDLS, CDR2 YYNGEE. The V and J ends lost 0 bases and 0 bases, in that order; junction bases with no gene match: 6. CDR3: CASSVDPSGGPSTDTQYF. CDR3 bases: TGTGCCAGCAGCGTAGATCCTAGCGGGGGGCCCAGCACAGATACGCAGTATTTT.

The V call is TRBV7-9, the J call TRBJ2-1, with TRBD2 identical over 8 bases. Germline CDR1 is SEHNR and CDR2 is FQNEAQ (reference sequence). The CDR3 is 16 residues long. V trimming: 1 base; J trimming: 9 bases; junction bases outside the gene matches: 11. DNA for the CDR3: TGTGCCAGCAGCTTAGGGCTAGCGGGCACTACAGCTGAGCAGTTCTTC. Its translation: CASSLGLAGTTAEQFF.

CDR3 nucleotide sequence: TGTGCCATCAGGGACCTCAGCGGGGGGTCCTACTTC. As protein: CAIRDLSGGSYF. This rearrangement joins TRBV10-3 to TRBJ2-5; 9 bases are shared with TRBD2. The CDR3 is 12 residues long. Germline CDR1 ENHRY, CDR2 SYGVKD. V dropped 6 bases and J dropped 14; count of bases not matched to a gene: 10.

The chain employs TRBV9 and TRBJ2-3, with 10 bases aligning to TRBD1. The length of the CDR3 is 16 residues. CDR1 SGDLS and CDR2 YYNGEE come from the germline V gene. Trimming took 7 bases from V and 6 from J; bases not matched to a gene: 14. DNA of the CDR3: TGTGCCAGCCGCCGAGGGGGGGGGACAGGGGCGGATACGCAGTATTTT. Protein product: CASRRGGGTGADTQYF.

This chain links TRBV28 with TRBJ1-1; D unresolved. Germline V gene lookup returns CDR1 MDHEN and CDR2 SYDVKM. The ends were cut back, 3 bases at V and 9 bases at J, with 14 bases in the middle. The CDR3 runs to 13 residues. CDR3 coding DNA: TGTGCCAGCAGTTTGCCGGGAGTGGAGAAAGCTTTCTTT. Its protein is CASSLPGVEKAFF.

The CDR3 bases are TGTGCCAGCAGCTTAGATAGACTAGCCAAAAACATTCAGTACTTC. It is translated as CASSLDRLAKNIQYF. V usage is TRBV7-2 and J usage is TRBJ2-4; D remains unclear. This CDR3 is built from 15 residues. V lost 1 base to trimming and J lost 0 bases, with 7 bases between them. Germline V lookup: CDR1 SGHTA, CDR2 FQGNSA.

The chain carries TRBV24-1 and TRBJ2-1, with TRBD2 matching over 7 bases. Trimming at V came to 7 bases and at J to 6 bases, leaving 11 bases not matched to a gene. This CDR3 comprises 15 residues. Germline V gene sequence: CDR1 KGHDR, CDR2 SFDVKD. The CDR3: CATSPLAAPINEQFF. The CDR3 DNA reads TGTGCCACCAGCCCCCTAGCGGCCCCCATCAATGAGCAGTTCTTC.

This clone was seen just once. The genes are TRBV5-1 and TRBJ2-1; D call uncertain. Germline CDR1 reads SGHRS; CDR2 reads YFSETQ. The CDR3 is made up of 17 amino acids. Trimming cost V 1 base and J 5 bases, with 19 bases left between them. The DNA of the CDR3 is TGCGCCAGCAGCTTGCTGCGTAGGCGGAGCCAGAACAATGAGCAGTTCTTC. Its translation: CASSLLRRRSQNNEQFF.

The chain recombines TRBV19 with TRBJ1-5; D is possibly TRBD1 (5 bases). Germline assignment: CDR1 LNHDA and CDR2 SQIVND (reference sequence). The CDR3 loop spans 15 amino acids. V gave up 2 bases and J gave up 4 bases, with 12 bases separating them. CDR3 in amino acids: CASSITGMVNQPQHF. In nucleotides, the CDR3 is TGTGCCAGTAGTATAACAGGCATGGTAAATCAGCCCCAGCATTTT.

The chain uses TRBV5-4 and TRBJ2-7; D is possibly TRBD2 (5 bases). V was pared by 5 bases and J by 5 bases, with 17 bases between. Germline V gene sequence: CDR1 SGHNT, CDR2 YYREEE (reference sequence). The CDR3 sequence is 14 residues long. CDR3 nucleotides: TGTGCCAGCAGTCTCTACCGACTAAGCCACGAGCAGTACTTC. Protein: CASSLYRLSHEQYF.

The V call is TRBV2, the J call TRBJ1-2; weak D call: TRBD1 (5 bases). The V end lost 7 bases, the J end lost 2 bases, and 14 bases lay between the germline ends. CDR3 length: 14 residues. CDR1 is SNHLY, CDR2 FYNNEI, per germline. CDR3 amino acids: CASKTDRGNYGYTF. CDR3 bases: TGTGCCAGCAAGACCGATAGGGGCAACTATGGCTACACCTTC.

V is TRBV3-1 (or the pseudogene TRBV3-2) and J is TRBJ1-3; 10 bases fit TRBD1. Germline-derived CDR1 and CDR2 are LGHDT and YNNKEL (reference sequence). This CDR3 is built from 15 residues. The trim removed 4 bases at V and 2 bases at J, leaving 2 bases unmatched. The CDR3 spells CASSLGTGAGNTIYF. The DNA of the CDR3 is TGTGCCAGCAGCCTAGGGACAGGGGCTGGAAACACCATATATTTT.

V usage is TRBV19 and J usage is TRBJ2-3; the D gene is possibly TRBD2 (7 bases). Germline V gene sequence: CDR1 LNHDA, CDR2 SQIVND (reference sequence). CDR3 length: 15 residues. Trimming removed 1 base at V and 1 base at J, with 9 bases between. The CDR3 region is CASSIGGGGTDTQYF. CDR3 DNA sequence: TGTGCCAGTAGTATAGGAGGGGGGGGCACAGATACGCAGTATTTT. Complete variable domain (other parts from reference TRBV19 and TRBJ2-3): DGGITQSPKYLFRKEGQNVTLSCEQNLNHDAMYWYRQDPGQGLRLIYYSQIVNDFQKGDIAEGYSVSREKKESFPLTVTSAQKNPTAFYLCASSIGGGGTDTQYFGPGTRLTVL.

The chain has TRBV6-5 and TRBJ1-1; tentatively, D is TRBD1 (6 bases). CDR3 length: 14 residues. V lost 2 bases and J lost 0, with 7 bases in between. Germline V gives CDR1 MNHEY, CDR2 SVGAGI. The CDR3 DNA follows: TGTGCCAGCAGTTACGCAGGGGTGAACACTGAAGCTTTCTTT. Its translation: CASSYAGVNTEAFF.

The V and J genes are TRBV18 and TRBJ1-1; tentatively, D is TRBD1 (5 bases). The germline V gene encodes CDR1 KGHSH and CDR2 LQKENI. The CDR3 contains 16 residues. With 3 bases removed from V and 0 bases from J, the gap between germline ends came to 14 bases. CDR3 region: CASSPLGGLMNTEAFF. The CDR3 bases are TGTGCCAGCTCACCGCTGGGGGGGTTAATGAACACTGAAGCTTTCTTT.

This chain links TRBV11-2 with TRBJ2-7, with TRBD1 matching 8 bases. CDR3 length: 17 residues. V was clipped by 1 base and J by 3 bases; unmatched bases: 11. Germline CDR1 and CDR2: SGHAT and FQNNGV. The CDR3 sequence is CASSLVAGTGKYYEQYF. In DNA, the CDR3 is TGTGCCAGCAGCTTAGTTGCGGGGACAGGAAAGTACTACGAGCAGTACTTC.

This rearrangement joins TRBV9 to TRBJ1-3; D gene ambiguous. Per the germline V gene, CDR1 is SGDLS and CDR2 is YYNGEE. The CDR3 is 11 residues long. With 0 bases removed from V and 9 bases from J, the gap between germline ends came to 4 bases. CDR3 DNA: TGTGCCAGCAGCGTAGACGGCACCATATATTTT. This codes for CASSVDGTIYF.

V and J are TRBV6-4 and TRBJ1-1; no clear D. This CDR3 is built from 10 residues. Germline-derived CDR1 and CDR2 are MRHNA and SNTAGT. V lost 6 bases to trimming and J lost 7 bases, with 6 bases between them. The CDR3 spells CASSDLEAFF. The CDR3 DNA reads as TGTGCCAGCAGCGACCTTGAAGCTTTCTTT.

This chain connects TRBV9 to TRBJ2-7; the D gene is possibly TRBD1 (6 bases). Germline V gene sequence: CDR1 SGDLS, CDR2 YYNGEE. V dropped 3 bases and J dropped 6 bases, with 22 bases sitting between them. There are 16 residues in the CDR3. CDR3 loop: CASSANPAGTTGEQYF. The DNA of the CDR3 is TGTGCCAGCAGCGCGAACCCGGCCGGGACAACCGGCGAGCAGTACTTC.

The chain couples TRBV25-1 to TRBJ1-2, with D maybe TRBD1 (5 bases). Germline-derived CDR1 and CDR2 are MGHDK and SYGVNS. CDR3 length equals 11 residues. Trimming pared 8 bases from V and 3 bases from J, leaving 7 bases between. The CDR3 sequence: CASARDYGYTF. CDR3 DNA: TGTGCCAGCGCCAGGGACTATGGCTACACCTTC.

V gene TRBV7-6 combines with J gene TRBJ1-4; maybe TRBD1 (5 bases). Per germline, CDR1 SGHVS and CDR2 FNYEAQ. The CDR3 is 15 amino acids. The ends were cut back, 5 bases at V and 1 base at J, with 11 bases in the middle. The chain's CDR3 is CASSGGTVTNEKLFF. The CDR3 DNA is TGTGCCAGCAGCGGGGGGACGGTAACTAATGAAAAACTGTTTTTT.